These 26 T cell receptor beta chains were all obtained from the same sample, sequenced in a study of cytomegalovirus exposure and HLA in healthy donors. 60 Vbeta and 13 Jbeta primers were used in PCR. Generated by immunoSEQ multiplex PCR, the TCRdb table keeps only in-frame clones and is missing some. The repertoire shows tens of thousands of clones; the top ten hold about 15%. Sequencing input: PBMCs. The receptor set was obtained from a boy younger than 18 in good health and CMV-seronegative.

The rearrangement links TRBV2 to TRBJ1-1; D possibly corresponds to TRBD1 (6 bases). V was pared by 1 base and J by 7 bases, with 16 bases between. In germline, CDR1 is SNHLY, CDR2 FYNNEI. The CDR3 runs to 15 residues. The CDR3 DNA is TGTGCCAGCAGTGAAGGGCCAGGGGTATCCTATGAAGCTTTCTTT. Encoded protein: CASSEGPGVSYEAFF.

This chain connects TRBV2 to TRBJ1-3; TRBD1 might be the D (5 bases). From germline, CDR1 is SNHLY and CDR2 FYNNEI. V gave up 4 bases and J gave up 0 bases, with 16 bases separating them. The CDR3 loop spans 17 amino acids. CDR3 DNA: TGTGCCAGCAGTGTCTTAACGGGGGAAGACTCTGGAAACACCATATATTTT. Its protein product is CASSVLTGEDSGNTIYF.

This CDR3 is CASKWGRTEAFF. Here the CDR3 DNA reads TGCGCCAGCAAATGGGGGCGAACTGAAGCTTTCTTT. The V call is TRBV10-2, the J call TRBJ1-1, with D maybe TRBD1 (6 bases). Trimming removed 7 bases at V and 5 bases at J, with 11 bases between. This CDR3 region has 12 residues. Germline assignment: CDR1 WSHSY and CDR2 SAAADI.

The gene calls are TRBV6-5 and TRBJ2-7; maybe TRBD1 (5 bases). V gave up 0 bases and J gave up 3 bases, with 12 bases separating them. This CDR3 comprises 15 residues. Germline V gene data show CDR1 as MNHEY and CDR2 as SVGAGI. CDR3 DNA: TGTGCCAGCAGTTACTCCCTAGGGGCCATCTACGAGCAGTACTTC. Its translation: CASSYSLGAIYEQYF.

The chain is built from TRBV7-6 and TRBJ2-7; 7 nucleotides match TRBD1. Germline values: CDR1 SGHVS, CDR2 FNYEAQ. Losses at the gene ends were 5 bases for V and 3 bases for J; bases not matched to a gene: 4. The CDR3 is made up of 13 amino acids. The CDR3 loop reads CASSRDSYYEQYF. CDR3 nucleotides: TGTGCCAGCAGCCGGGACAGTTACTACGAGCAGTACTTC.

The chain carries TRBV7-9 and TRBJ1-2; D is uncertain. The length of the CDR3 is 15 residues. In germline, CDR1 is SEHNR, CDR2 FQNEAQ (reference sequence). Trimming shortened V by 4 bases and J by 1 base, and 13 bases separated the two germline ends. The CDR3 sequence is CASSSHIQINYGYTF. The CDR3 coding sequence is TGTGCCAGCAGCTCACACATTCAGATTAACTATGGCTACACCTTC.

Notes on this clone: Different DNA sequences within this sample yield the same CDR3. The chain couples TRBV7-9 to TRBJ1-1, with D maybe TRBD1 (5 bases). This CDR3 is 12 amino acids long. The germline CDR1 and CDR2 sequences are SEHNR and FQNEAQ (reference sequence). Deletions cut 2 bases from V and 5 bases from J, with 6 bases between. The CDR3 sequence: CASSLRGTEAFF. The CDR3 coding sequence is TGTGCCAGCAGCTTAAGGGGAACTGAAGCTTTCTTT. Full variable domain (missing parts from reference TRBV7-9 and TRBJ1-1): DTGVSQNPRHKITKRGQNVTFRCDPISEHNRLYWYRQTLGQGPEFLTYFQNEAQLEKSRLLSDRFSAERPKGSFSTLEIQRTEQGDSAMYLCASSLRGTEAFFGQGTRLTVV.

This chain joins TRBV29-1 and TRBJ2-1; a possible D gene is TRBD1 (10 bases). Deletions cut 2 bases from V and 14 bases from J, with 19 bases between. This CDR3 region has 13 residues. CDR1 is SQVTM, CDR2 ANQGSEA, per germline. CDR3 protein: CSVESGGTGAEFF. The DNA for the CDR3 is TGCAGCGTTGAAAGCGGGGGGACAGGGGCTGAGTTCTTC.

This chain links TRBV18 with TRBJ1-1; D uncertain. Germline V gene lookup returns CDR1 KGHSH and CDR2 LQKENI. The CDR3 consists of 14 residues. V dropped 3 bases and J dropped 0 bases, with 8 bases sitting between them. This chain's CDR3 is CASSPSGMNTEAFF. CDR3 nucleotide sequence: TGTGCCAGCTCACCGTCAGGAATGAACACTGAAGCTTTCTTT.

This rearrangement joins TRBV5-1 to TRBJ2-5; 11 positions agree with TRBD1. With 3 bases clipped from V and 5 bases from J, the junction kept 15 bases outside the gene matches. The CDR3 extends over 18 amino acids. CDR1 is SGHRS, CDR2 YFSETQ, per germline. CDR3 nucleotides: TGCGCCAGCAGCTCCAGGACAGGGGGCGCTTTCACGTCGGAGACCCAGTACTTC. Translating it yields CASSSRTGGAFTSETQYF. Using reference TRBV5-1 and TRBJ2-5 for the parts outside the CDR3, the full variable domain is KAGVTQTPRYLIKTRGQQVTLSCSPISGHRSVSWYQQTPGQGLQFLFEYFSETQRNKGNFPGRFSGRQFSNSRSEMNVSTLELGDSALYLCASSSRTGGAFTSETQYFGPGTRLLVL.

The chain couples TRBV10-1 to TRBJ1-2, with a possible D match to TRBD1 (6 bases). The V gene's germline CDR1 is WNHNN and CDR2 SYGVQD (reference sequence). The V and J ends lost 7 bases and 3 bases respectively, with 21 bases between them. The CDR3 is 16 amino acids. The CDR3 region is CASIKDSSKRYYGYTF. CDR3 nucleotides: TGCGCCAGCATTAAGGACAGCTCAAAAAGGTACTATGGCTACACCTTC.

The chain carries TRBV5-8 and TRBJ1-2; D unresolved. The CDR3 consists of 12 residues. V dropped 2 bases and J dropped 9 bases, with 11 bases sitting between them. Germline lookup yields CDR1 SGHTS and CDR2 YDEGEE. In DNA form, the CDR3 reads TGTGCCAGCAGCTTTCGACAAAATCGCTACACCTTC. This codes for CASSFRQNRYTF.

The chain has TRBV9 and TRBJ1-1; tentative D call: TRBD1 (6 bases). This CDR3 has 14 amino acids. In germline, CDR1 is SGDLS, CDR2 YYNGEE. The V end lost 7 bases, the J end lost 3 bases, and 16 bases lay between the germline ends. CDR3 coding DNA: TGTGCCAGCGGAACGGGGGGCGCGTACACTGAAGCTTTCTTT. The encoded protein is CASGTGGAYTEAFF.

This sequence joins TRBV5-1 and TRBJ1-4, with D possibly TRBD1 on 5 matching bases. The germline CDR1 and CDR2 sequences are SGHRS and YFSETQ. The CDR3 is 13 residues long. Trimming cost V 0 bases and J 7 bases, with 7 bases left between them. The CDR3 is CASSLETVEKLFF. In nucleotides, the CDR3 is TGCGCCAGCAGCTTGGAGACAGTTGAAAAACTGTTTTTT.

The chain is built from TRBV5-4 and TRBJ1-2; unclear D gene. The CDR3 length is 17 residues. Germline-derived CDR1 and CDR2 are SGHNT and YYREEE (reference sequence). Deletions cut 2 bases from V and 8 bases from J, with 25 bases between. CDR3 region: CASSFGRLGNQAGGYTF. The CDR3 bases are TGTGCCAGCAGCTTCGGAAGGCTGGGAAATCAGGCGGGGGGCTACACCTTC.

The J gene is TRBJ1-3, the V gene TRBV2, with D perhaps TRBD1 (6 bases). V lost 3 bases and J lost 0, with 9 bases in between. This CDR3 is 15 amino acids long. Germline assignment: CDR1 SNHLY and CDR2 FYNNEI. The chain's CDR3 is CASSETGNSGNTIYF. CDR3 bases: TGTGCCAGCAGTGAGACAGGAAACTCTGGAAACACCATATATTTT.

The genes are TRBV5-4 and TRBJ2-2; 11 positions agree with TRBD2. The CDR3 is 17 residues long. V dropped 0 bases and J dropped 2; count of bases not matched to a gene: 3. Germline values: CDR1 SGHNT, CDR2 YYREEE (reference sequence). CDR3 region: CASSLDSGRANTGELFF. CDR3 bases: TGTGCCAGCAGCTTGGATAGCGGGAGGGCTAACACCGGGGAGCTGTTTTTT.

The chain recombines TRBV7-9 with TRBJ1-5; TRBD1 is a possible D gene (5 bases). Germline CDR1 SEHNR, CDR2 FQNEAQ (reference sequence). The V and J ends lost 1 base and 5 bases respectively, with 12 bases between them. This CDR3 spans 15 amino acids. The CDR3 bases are TGTGCCAGCAGCTTAGGACCGGGGACTTATCAGCCCCAGCATTTT. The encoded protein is CASSLGPGTYQPQHF.

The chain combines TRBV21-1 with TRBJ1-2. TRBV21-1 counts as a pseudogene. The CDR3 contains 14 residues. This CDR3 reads CASSGKGENYGYTF. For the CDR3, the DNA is TGTGCCAGCAGCGGGAAGGGAGAGAACTATGGCTACACCTTC.

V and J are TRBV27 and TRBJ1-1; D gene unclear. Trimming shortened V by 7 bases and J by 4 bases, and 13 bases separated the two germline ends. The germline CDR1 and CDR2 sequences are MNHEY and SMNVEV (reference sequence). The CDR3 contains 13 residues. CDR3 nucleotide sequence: TGTGCCAGCAAAGAACAGTCCACCACTGAAGCTTTCTTT. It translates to CASKEQSTTEAFF.

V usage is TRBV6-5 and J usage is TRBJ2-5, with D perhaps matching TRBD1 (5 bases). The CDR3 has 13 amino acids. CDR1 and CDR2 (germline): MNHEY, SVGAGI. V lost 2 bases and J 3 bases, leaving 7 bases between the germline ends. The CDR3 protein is CASSYEGEETQYF. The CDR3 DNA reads TGTGCCAGCAGTTACGAAGGGGAAGAGACCCAGTACTTC.

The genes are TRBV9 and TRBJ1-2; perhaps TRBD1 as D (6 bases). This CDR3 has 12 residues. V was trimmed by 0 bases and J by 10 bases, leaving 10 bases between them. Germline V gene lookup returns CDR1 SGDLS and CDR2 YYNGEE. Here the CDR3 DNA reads TGTGCCAGCAGCGTAGACAGGGCTGCCTACACCTTC. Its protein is CASSVDRAAYTF. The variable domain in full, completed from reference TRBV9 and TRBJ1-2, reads DSGVTQTPKHLITATGQRVTLRCSPRSGDLSVYWYQQSLDQGLQFLIQYYNGEERAKGNILERFSAQQFPDLHSELNLSSLELGDSALYFCASSVDRAAYTFGSGTRLTVV.

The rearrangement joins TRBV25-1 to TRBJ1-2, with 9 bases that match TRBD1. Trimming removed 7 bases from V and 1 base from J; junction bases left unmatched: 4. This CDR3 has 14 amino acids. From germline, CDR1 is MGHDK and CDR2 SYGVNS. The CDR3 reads CASTRTGDNYGYTF. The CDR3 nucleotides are TGTGCCAGCACCAGGACAGGGGATAACTATGGCTACACCTTC.

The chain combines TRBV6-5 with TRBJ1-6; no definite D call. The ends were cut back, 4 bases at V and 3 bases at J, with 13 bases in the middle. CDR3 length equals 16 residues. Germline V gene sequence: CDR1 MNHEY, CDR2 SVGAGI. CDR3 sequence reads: CASSFSEAHYNSPLHF. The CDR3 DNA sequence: TGTGCCAGCAGTTTCTCGGAGGCGCACTATAATTCACCCCTCCACTTT.

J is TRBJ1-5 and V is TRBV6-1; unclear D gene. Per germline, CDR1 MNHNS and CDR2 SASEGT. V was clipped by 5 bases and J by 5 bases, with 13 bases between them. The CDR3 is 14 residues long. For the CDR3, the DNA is TGTGCCAGCAGTCCCCTCCTGTCCGATCAGCCCCAGCATTTT. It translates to CASSPLLSDQPQHF.

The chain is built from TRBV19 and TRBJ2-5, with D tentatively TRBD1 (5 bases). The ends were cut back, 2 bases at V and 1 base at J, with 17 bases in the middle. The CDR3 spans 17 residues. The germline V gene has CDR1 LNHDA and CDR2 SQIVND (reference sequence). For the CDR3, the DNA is TGTGCCAGTAGTATACCACTGGGTAGGGGTAGCCAAGAGACCCAGTACTTC. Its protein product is CASSIPLGRGSQETQYF.